The 27 T cell receptor beta chains reported below all come from one sample, sequenced in a study of T cell repertoires in cytomegalovirus infection. One entry per CDR3 protein, called by TCRdb with MiXCR from the reads. The table lists about 490,000 distinct CDR3 sequences, more than 15% of them singletons, with under 30% in the top ten. The sample taken for sequencing was CD8+ T cells from PBMCs. These receptors all stem from a human donor in good health (CMV status not recorded). Some clones in this sample may be carry-over from other donors' samples.

This clonotype was seen repeatedly, ten times or more. This chain connects TRBV11-2 to TRBJ2-1; D is perhaps TRBD1 or TRBD2 (6 bases each). CDR1 SGHAT and CDR2 FQNNGV come from the germline V gene. The CDR3 is made up of 16 amino acids. The V end was cut by 5 bases, the J end by 4 bases, with 18 bases between. CDR3 residues: CASSSRGGQPYNEQFF. Written as DNA, the CDR3 is TGTGCCAGCAGCAGTCGGGGAGGACAGCCATACAATGAGCAGTTCTTC.

At least ten counts were recorded for this clonotype. This rearrangement joins TRBV7-9 to TRBJ1-1; D may be TRBD1 (5 bases). Germline values: CDR1 SEHNR, CDR2 FQNEAQ (reference sequence). V was clipped by 1 base and J by 6 bases, with 12 bases between them. The CDR3 is 14 residues long. The CDR3 sequence is CASSLEGTTAEAFF. The DNA of the CDR3 is TGTGCCAGCAGCTTAGAAGGGACGACGGCTGAAGCTTTCTTT.

This clonotype was seen repeatedly, ten times or more. This chain links TRBV6-5 with TRBJ2-1, with D possibly TRBD1 on 7 matching bases. V was clipped by 1 base and J by 6 bases, with 25 bases between them. The germline CDR1 and CDR2 sequences are MNHEY and SVGAGI. The CDR3 is 19 residues long. The CDR3 DNA is TGTGCCAGCAGTTACTACCCTTCATATGGAGGGGGCCGAGTCAATGAGCAGTTCTTC. Its protein is CASSYYPSYGGGRVNEQFF.

In this sample, this clonotype turned up a few times. The rearrangement uses TRBV15 and TRBJ2-1; tentatively, D is TRBD2 (6 bases). With 10 bases removed from V and 4 bases from J, the gap between germline ends came to 17 bases. The CDR3 loop spans 14 amino acids. The germline CDR1 and CDR2 sequences are LNHNV and YYDKDF (reference sequence). The CDR3 region is CAISEFGTYNEQFF. The CDR3 DNA is TGTGCCATCTCAGAATTCGGGACTTACAATGAGCAGTTCTTC.

This clonotype has more than one count but fewer than ten. The chain has TRBV7-9 and TRBJ2-7, with TRBD1 as a possible D gene (6 bases). The V and J ends lost 5 bases and 5 bases respectively, with 16 bases between them. Germline CDR1 and CDR2: SEHNR and FQNEAQ (reference sequence). The CDR3 consists of 14 residues. In DNA form, the CDR3 reads TGTGCCAGCAGCCGCGGACAGTTGCCCCACGAGCAGTACTTC. This translates into CASSRGQLPHEQYF.

This clonotype was found many times. This chain connects TRBV12-3 or TRBV12-4 to TRBJ1-3; D is uncertain. The CDR3 is 15 residues long. Trimming removed 2 bases from V and 2 bases from J, with 10 bases in between. The CDR3 spells CASSLPQDAGNTIYF. Written as DNA, the CDR3 is TGTGCCAGCAGTTTACCTCAGGACGCTGGAAACACCATATATTTT.

This chain joins TRBV5-8 and TRBJ2-1; unclear D gene. The CDR3 is 14 residues long. Trimming stripped 4 bases from V and 9 bases from J, with 17 bases between. Germline values: CDR1 SGHTS, CDR2 YDEGEE. The CDR3 is CASSPRRVRGEQFF. The CDR3 nucleotides are TGTGCCAGCAGCCCCCGAAGAGTTCGCGGTGAGCAGTTCTTC.

V gene TRBV10-3 combines with J gene TRBJ1-5, with 7 nucleotides matching TRBD1. Trimming at V came to 11 bases and at J to 4 bases, leaving 14 bases not matched to a gene. Germline V CDR1 and CDR2: ENHRY, SYGVKD. CDR3 length equals 15 residues. This chain's CDR3 is CALRLGTDPNQPQHF. The CDR3, as DNA: TGTGCCTTAAGATTAGGGACAGACCCTAATCAGCCCCAGCATTTT.

This clonotype showed up many times. This chain uses TRBV7-6 with TRBJ2-3; 7 positions agree with TRBD2. The CDR3 loop spans 16 amino acids. J gave up 0 bases and V 1 base, and 4 bases lay outside the gene matches. The germline gives CDR1 SGHVS, CDR2 FNYEAQ. In nucleotides, the CDR3 is TGTGCCAGCAGCTTAGAGGCTAGCGGAAGCACAGATACGCAGTATTTT. Translated: CASSLEASGSTDTQYF.

This clonotype has only a few counts. The chain uses TRBV29-1 and TRBJ2-1; 11 bases agree with TRBD2. CDR1 SQVTM and CDR2 ANQGSEA come from the germline V gene. After removal of 4 bases from V and 0 bases from J, the junction contained 5 bases not matched to a gene. The CDR3 length is 16 residues. The CDR3 sequence is CSVVGTSGSSYNEQFF. In nucleotides, the CDR3 is TGCAGCGTTGTTGGAACTAGCGGGAGCTCCTACAATGAGCAGTTCTTC.

This clonotype has at least ten counts. V and J are TRBV14 and TRBJ2-5; D possibly corresponds to TRBD2 (6 bases). Germline V CDR1 and CDR2: SGHDN, FVKESK. Trimming pared 1 base from V and 0 bases from J, leaving 12 bases between. The CDR3 totals 16 residues. CDR3 coding DNA: TGTGCCAGCAGCCAAGGGGGGGACCTGTACCAAGAGACCCAGTACTTC. Protein: CASSQGGDLYQETQYF.

The chain combines TRBV20-1 with TRBJ2-4; D not resolved. Deletions cut 3 bases from V and 1 base from J, with 13 bases between. The CDR3 extends over 15 amino acids. Per germline, CDR1 DFQATT and CDR2 SNEGSKA (reference sequence). CDR3 bases: TGCAGTGCTAGGGGTACTACGAAGGCCAAAAACATTCAGTACTTC. Translating gives CSARGTTKAKNIQYF.

This clonotype was seen ten or more times. The chain links TRBV20-1 to TRBJ1-1; 9 bases agree with TRBD1. In germline, CDR1 is DFQATT, CDR2 SNEGSKA (reference sequence). With 2 bases clipped from V and 5 bases from J, the junction kept 6 bases outside the gene matches. The CDR3 contains 14 residues. The CDR3 spells CSARKTGGGTEAFF. The CDR3 DNA reads as TGCAGTGCTAGAAAGACAGGGGGGGGGACTGAAGCTTTCTTT.

This clonotype was observed a handful of times. The rearrangement links TRBV9 to TRBJ2-7; D assignment may be TRBD1 or TRBD2 (5 bases each). CDR1 SGDLS and CDR2 YYNGEE come from the germline V gene. The germline V and J ends were trimmed by 3 bases and 2 bases, with 15 bases remaining between them. CDR3 length equals 15 residues. The CDR3 sequence is CASSEGDSLTYEQYF. The DNA of the CDR3 is TGTGCCAGCAGCGAGGGAGACAGTCTCACCTACGAGCAGTACTTC.

The gene calls are TRBV7-9 and TRBJ2-5; possible D gene TRBD1, 5 bases. The germline CDR1 and CDR2 sequences are SEHNR and FQNEAQ (reference sequence). The CDR3 spans 13 residues. V was clipped by 6 bases and J by 5 bases, with 13 bases between them. The CDR3, as DNA: TGTGCCAGCAGGGGGCTCAGGGCGGAGACCCAGTACTTC. Its protein is CASRGLRAETQYF. Based on the CDR3 plus reference TRBV7-9 and TRBJ2-5, the full variable domain is DTGVSQNPRHKITKRGQNVTFRCDPISEHNRLYWYRQTLGQGPEFLTYFQNEAQLEKSRLLSDRFSAERPKGSFSTLEIQRTEQGDSAMYLCASRGLRAETQYFGPGTRLLVL.

Ten or more counts support this clonotype. The genes are TRBV4-1 and TRBJ2-1; 12 bases align to TRBD2. Germline CDR1 MGHRA, CDR2 YSYEKL. The CDR3 contains 16 residues. V dropped 0 bases and J dropped 9; count of bases not matched to a gene: 6. CDR3 amino acids: CASSQEGLAGGAEQFF. The DNA for the CDR3 is TGCGCCAGCAGCCAAGAGGGCCTAGCGGGAGGGGCTGAGCAGTTCTTC.

This clonotype was observed many times. The J gene is TRBJ1-5, the V gene TRBV7-8; D call uncertain. Germline loops: CDR1 SGHVS, CDR2 FQNEAQ. The CDR3 runs to 13 residues. V lost 1 base to trimming and J lost 5 bases, with 6 bases between them. This chain's CDR3 is CASSLEVDQPQHF. The CDR3 region has the DNA TGTGCCAGCAGCTTAGAGGTGGATCAGCCCCAGCATTTT.

In this sample, this clonotype turned up many times. The V gene is TRBV7-2, the J gene TRBJ2-3; 16 positions agree with TRBD2. V dropped 5 bases and J dropped 6; count of bases not matched to a gene: 8. CDR1 SGHTA and CDR2 FQGNSA come from the germline V gene. This CDR3 has 17 amino acids. The CDR3 reads CASSLGTSGGAWDTQYF. As DNA, the CDR3 is TGTGCCAGCAGCCTCGGGACTAGCGGGGGGGCTTGGGATACGCAGTATTTT. The entire variable domain, with the rest obtained from reference TRBV7-2 and TRBJ2-3, is as follows: GAGVSQSPSNKVTEKGKDVELRCDPISGHTALYWYRQSLGQGLEFLIYFQGNSAPDKSGLPSDRFSAERTGGSVSTLTIQRTQQEDSAVYLCASSLGTSGGAWDTQYFGPGTRLTVL.

As for this clonotype: The CDR3 does not end in the conserved phenylalanine or tryptophan, so this is likely a read error. The V call is TRBV4-2, the J call TRBJ2-7, with 11 bases matching TRBD2. This CDR3 has 17 residues. After removal of 1 base from V and 4 bases from J, the junction contained 9 bases not matched to a gene. CDR1 and CDR2 (germline): LGHNA, YNFKEQ. The DNA for the CDR3 is TGTGCCAGCAGCCAAGGGGAGGGGCTAGCGGGAGGATACGAGCAGTACTTA. Amino acids: CASSQGEGLAGGYEQYL.

V usage is TRBV6-1 and J usage is TRBJ2-1; 14 nucleotides align to TRBD2. Germline loops: CDR1 MNHNS, CDR2 SASEGT. This CDR3 has 17 residues. V shed 6 bases and J 0 bases; nucleotides not matched to a gene: 4. The CDR3, as DNA: TGTGCCAGCAGCCTGACTAGCGGGAGGGCCTCCTACAATGAGCAGTTCTTC. It yields the protein CASSLTSGRASYNEQFF.

A word on this clonotype: One junction end disagrees with the germline gene, perhaps due to a read error. J is TRBJ2-5 and V is TRBV4-1, with 14 positions matching TRBD2. This CDR3 has 16 residues. Germline-derived CDR1 and CDR2 are MGHRA and YSYEKL. In nucleotides, the CDR3 is TGCGCAAGCAGCCAAAGACTAGCGGGGGGGCCCGAGACCCCGTACTTC. This encodes CASSQRLAGGPETPYF.

Ten or more counts support this clonotype. The chain has TRBV14 and TRBJ1-1; D unclear. V lost 1 base and J lost 1, with 4 bases in between. CDR1 and CDR2 from the germline V gene are SGHDN and FVKESK. This CDR3 contains 13 residues. DNA of the CDR3: TGTGCCAGCAGCCAAGTGCCGAACACTGAAGCTTTCTTT. Its protein is CASSQVPNTEAFF.

This rearrangement joins TRBV4-1 to TRBJ2-1, with TRBD2 matching over 8 bases. Trimming removed 4 bases from V and 10 bases from J; junction bases left unmatched: 3. The CDR3 has 12 amino acids. Germline values: CDR1 MGHRA, CDR2 YSYEKL. CDR3 in DNA: TGCGCCAGCAGCCCCACTAGCGGAGAGCAGTTCTTC. Translation gives CASSPTSGEQFF.

At least ten counts were recorded for this clonotype. The chain joins TRBV7-8 to TRBJ2-5, with 15 bases aligning to TRBD2. With V trimmed by 1 base and J by 5 bases, 2 bases remained unmatched. Germline CDR1 SGHVS, CDR2 FQNEAQ. The CDR3 is 16 residues long. As DNA, the CDR3 is TGTGCCAGCAGCTTAGGGACTAGCGGGGGGGTGGAGACCCAGTACTTC. This sequence encodes CASSLGTSGGVETQYF.

The J gene is TRBJ1-5, the V gene TRBV28, with D possibly being TRBD1 (6 bases). The germline CDR1 and CDR2 sequences are MDHEN and SYDVKM. The CDR3 length is 15 residues. Trimming pared 5 bases from V and 4 bases from J, leaving 15 bases between. The CDR3 region has the DNA TGTGCCAGCAGTCTCGACAGGCCAAAGAATCAGCCCCAGCATTTT. This codes for CASSLDRPKNQPQHF.

Many counts were recorded for this clonotype. The DNA is omitted, as the CDR3 cannot be located on it reliably, and the CDR3 follows TCRdb's listing. The rearrangement joins TRBV28 to TRBJ2-2; the table's D call TRBD1 went unverified against the DNA. The CDR3 extends over 15 residues, inclusive of both ends. Germline-derived CDR1 and CDR2 are MDHEN and SYDVKM. The CDR3 is CASSSGQGHTGELFF.

This clonotype was found many times. This chain links TRBV7-9 with TRBJ2-1, with TRBD2 matching 12 bases. This CDR3 is built from 15 residues. V lost 5 bases to trimming and J lost 4 bases; unmatched junction nucleotides: 3. CDR1 and CDR2 (germline): SEHNR, FQNEAQ (reference sequence). The CDR3 nucleotides are TGTGCCAGCAGCGCACTAGCGGGGGGATACAATGAGCAGTTCTTC. This codes for CASSALAGGYNEQFF.